The 7 T cell receptor beta chains reported below all come from one sample, sequenced in a study of blood T cell repertoires in COVID-19. The protocol was immunoSEQ multiplex PCR, while the TCRdb copy is restricted to in-frame clones and leaves out a portion. This sample has 250,000 or so clones, with 85% to 90% found just once. The source material was peripheral blood. Every receptor here comes from a man aged 30 to 45 with COVID-19, enrolled during active disease.

The V gene is TRBV11-2, the J gene TRBJ1-4; a possible D gene is TRBD1 (6 bases). Germline V gene sequence: CDR1 SGHAT, CDR2 FQNNGV. The CDR3 covers 15 residues. Trimming took 1 base from V and 5 from J, leaving 11 bases between them. The CDR3 is CASSLVSGVNEKLFF. The CDR3 coding sequence is TGTGCCAGCAGCTTAGTTTCAGGGGTAAATGAAAAACTGTTTTTT. The whole variable domain, remainder taken from reference TRBV11-2 and TRBJ1-4, is EAGVAQSPRYKIIEKRQSVAFWCNPISGHATLYWYQQILGQGPKLLIQFQNNGVVDDSQLPKDRFSAERLKGVDSTLKIQPAKLEDSAVYLCASSLVSGVNEKLFFGSGTQLSVL.

This clone was picked up a small number of times. V is TRBV6-5 and J is TRBJ1-2; D is ambiguous. CDR1 is MNHEY and CDR2 is SVGAGI in the germline V gene. The CDR3 sequence is 13 residues long. V lost 10 bases, J lost 2 bases, and 14 bases lay in between. CDR3 sequence reads: CATLMSGNYGYTF. For the CDR3, the DNA is TGTGCCACCCTCATGTCCGGGAACTATGGCTACACCTTC.

J is TRBJ2-7 and V is TRBV19; 7 bases align to TRBD2. Germline V gene lookup returns CDR1 LNHDA and CDR2 SQIVND (reference sequence). V shed 5 bases, J shed 6 bases, and the junction held 16 bases outside the gene matches. The CDR3 is 16 residues long. The CDR3 loop reads CASSPQSFERGGEQYF. The CDR3 DNA reads as TGTGCCAGTAGTCCCCAGTCGTTCGAGCGCGGGGGCGAGCAGTACTTC.

This rearrangement joins TRBV4-2 to TRBJ1-3; no definite D call. The CDR3 consists of 14 residues. The germline CDR1 and CDR2 sequences are LGHNA and YNFKEQ. Trimming cost V 0 bases and J 5 bases, with 8 bases left between them. DNA of the CDR3: TGTGCCAGCAGCCAAGAAGACTTCCGAAACACCATATATTTT. This encodes CASSQEDFRNTIYF.

The chain recombines TRBV14 with TRBJ1-1; the match to TRBD1 covers 8 bases. The germline V gene encodes CDR1 SGHDN and CDR2 FVKESK. Unmatched junction bases numbered 5, after V lost 4 bases and J lost 10 bases. CDR3 length equals 12 residues. The chain's CDR3 is CASSPGQGRAFF. CDR3 nucleotides: TGTGCCAGCAGCCCCGGACAGGGCAGAGCTTTCTTT.

The rearrangement joins TRBV5-1 to TRBJ2-7; possible D gene TRBD2, 6 bases. V gave up 4 bases and J gave up 2 bases, with 13 bases separating them. Per germline, CDR1 SGHRS and CDR2 YFSETQ. This CDR3 spans 14 amino acids. DNA of the CDR3: TGCGCCAGCAGCATCGGGACTGATACCTACGAGCAGTACTTC. Its protein product is CASSIGTDTYEQYF. The full variable domain, in which reference TRBV5-1 and TRBJ2-7 provide the parts outside the CDR3, is KAGVTQTPRYLIKTRGQQVTLSCSPISGHRSVSWYQQTPGQGLQFLFEYFSETQRNKGNFPGRFSGRQFSNSRSEMNVSTLELGDSALYLCASSIGTDTYEQYFGPGTRLTVT.

This chain uses TRBV7-9 with TRBJ1-6; D call uncertain. Germline values: CDR1 SEHNR, CDR2 FQNEAQ (reference sequence). V was cut by 5 bases and J by 8 bases, with 10 bases left in between. The CDR3 spans 13 residues. The CDR3 region is CASSASSDSPLHF. In DNA, the CDR3 is TGTGCCAGCAGCGCTAGCAGTGATTCACCCCTCCACTTT.